This entry concerns a single TCR beta chain. Its binding antigen is unknown. No base qualities exist here, and no much larger clone lies one base off it. TCRbeta CDR3 regions were amplified from genomic DNA by means of the immunoSEQ Assay, a bias-controlled multiplex PCR. Under the source paper's analysis protocol: The number of nucleated cells in each sample was estimated from the amplification of reference gene primers within the assay. Sequence reads were collapsed and filtered to measure the absolute abundance of every unique TCRbeta CDR3 rearrangement. For each sample, productive Simpson clonality was calculated by taking the square root of Simpson's diversity index across productive rearrangements. TCRdb took this table from immuneACCESS and kept in-frame rearrangements with V and J called. Such tables lack part of the clones; where checked against another copy, unresolved V genes explain under half of the gap, and the rest is unexplained. The DNA was the basis for D and trimming; V, J and clone size are from that table. This sample has some 310,000 clones in its table, and 85% to 90% of those were observed once. The leading ten clones occupy less than 3.5% of the sample.

These data originate in a study of blood T cell repertoires in COVID-19 (dated by TCRdb to the early 2020s). In the study overall: Collaborator samples came from the United States, Italy and Spain and covered acute and convalescent phases of COVID-19. Where available, HLA class I and class II types were obtained from metadata supplied by the sample provider rather than from assay-based typing. The dataset comprised deeply sampled blood TCRbeta repertoires from subjects exposed to, actively infected with, or recovered from COVID-19. The repertoires were made available in a free public database intended to serve as a resource for research on the immune response to SARS-CoV-2. The samples were drawn from the first 160 participants of the ongoing ImmuneRACE study and from over 950 subjects provided by 6 global collaborators. Nearly every sample came with metadata listing a de-identified subject ID, COVID-19 status, age in years and sex. The material from the prospective study consisted of cDNA or gDNA derived from T cells, B-cell-depleted T cells, or PBMCs.

Here V drops 3 bases and J drops 1 base, and the junction holds 5 bases not matched to any gene. From a lookup of the germline V gene, CDR1 and CDR2 are ENHRY and SYGVKD. Its CDR3 holds 16 amino acids, cysteine through phenylalanine. Of all the DNA, just the CDR3 is kept, 48 bases in frame from base 1. One collaborating source in Seattle enrolled patients while the patients were actively infected and followed the patients over time throughout the course of disease. Collaborating institutions collected whole blood in K2EDTA tubes following their own protocols. Collaborator samples were shipped for TCRbeta analysis as frozen whole blood, isolated PBMCs, or DNA extracted from either sample type. Study-level results and caveats: The amount of clinical and demographic metadata varied by source and participant and was provided uncurated.

Sequencing was carried out using peripheral blood. The V and J segments used are TRBV10-3 and TRBJ1-1; the junction holds 10 bases that match TRBD1. The sequence was collected from a woman younger than 45 with COVID-19, enrolled during active disease. The nucleotide sequence reads as follows: TGTGCCATCAGTGAATTAGGACAGGGGGGGAACACTGAAGCTTTCTTT. Its coded protein is CAISELGQGGNTEAFF.